The 26 T cell receptor beta chains below were found in one sample sequenced in a study of radiotherapy plus CTLA-4 blockade in lung cancer. Assay used: immunoSEQ multiplex PCR; TCRdb lists only in-frame clones, some missing. Altogether some 94,000 clones are present, 80% to 85% being singletons, with the ten largest covering roughly 24%. The source was peripheral blood, collected from a patient treated with radiotherapy plus ipilimumab. All receptors derive from a human donor with non-small cell lung cancer that progressed on radiotherapy plus ipilimumab.

The chain employs TRBV7-3 and TRBJ2-3; D unclear. V lost 5 bases and J 1 base, leaving 7 bases between the germline ends. The germline gives CDR1 SGHTA, CDR2 FQGTGA. CDR3 length equals 13 residues. CDR3 protein: CASSGPGTDTQYF. The DNA for the CDR3 is TGTGCCAGCAGCGGGCCCGGCACAGATACGCAGTATTTT.

This chain uses TRBV4-1 with TRBJ1-2; 7 nucleotides agree with TRBD1. Germline CDR1 is MGHRA and CDR2 is YSYEKL. With V trimmed by 6 bases and J by 3 bases, 10 bases remained unmatched. This CDR3 contains 15 residues. CDR3 sequence (DNA): TGCGCCAGCAGTTACCCGGGACAGACATACTATGGCTACACCTTC. This sequence encodes CASSYPGQTYYGYTF.

This rearrangement joins TRBV2 to TRBJ2-1; D remains unclear. Germline-derived CDR1 and CDR2 are SNHLY and FYNNEI. This CDR3 spans 11 amino acids. Trimming took 9 bases from V and 5 from J, leaving 8 bases between them. The DNA for the CDR3 is TGTGCCAGTAGGGATGACAATGAGCAGTTCTTC. Its translation: CASRDDNEQFF.

J is TRBJ2-1 and V is TRBV12-5; D is uncertain. Germline V gene sequence: CDR1 LGHNT, CDR2 FRNRAP. V was pared by 4 bases and J by 4 bases, with 5 bases between. This CDR3 spans 12 amino acids. The CDR3 DNA sequence: TGTGCTAGTGGTTGGAGTTACAATGAGCAGTTCTTC. Its protein product is CASGWSYNEQFF.

Many counts were recorded for this clone. The V call is TRBV7-9, the J call TRBJ1-2; D unresolved. Deletions cut 2 bases from V and 0 bases from J, with 7 bases between. This CDR3 is built from 14 residues. Looked up from germline, CDR1 is SEHNR and CDR2 is FQNEAQ (reference sequence). The CDR3 here is CASSLSAANYGYTF. The CDR3 region has the DNA TGTGCCAGCAGCTTATCGGCCGCTAACTATGGCTACACCTTC.

CDR3 sequence: CASRTQGTSNQPQHF. As DNA, the CDR3 is TGTGCCAGTAGGACCCAGGGGACCAGCAATCAGCCCCAGCATTTT. This sequence joins TRBV19 and TRBJ1-5; possible D gene TRBD1, 6 bases. The length of the CDR3 is 15 residues. Germline assignment: CDR1 LNHDA and CDR2 SQIVND (reference sequence). V lost 6 bases to trimming and J lost 1 base, with 13 bases between them.

Note on this clone: Additional DNA sequences in this sample encode the identical CDR3. The chain carries TRBV5-1 and TRBJ2-2; 14 bases match TRBD2. Trimming cost V 3 bases and J 4 bases; bases outside gene matches: 2. There are 16 residues in the CDR3. CDR1 and CDR2 (germline): SGHRS, YFSETQ. CDR3 protein: CASSSGLAGGTGELFF. The CDR3 nucleotides read TGCGCCAGCAGCTCCGGACTAGCGGGAGGCACCGGGGAGCTGTTTTTT. Full variable domain (missing parts from reference TRBV5-1 and TRBJ2-2): KAGVTQTPRYLIKTRGQQVTLSCSPISGHRSVSWYQQTPGQGLQFLFEYFSETQRNKGNFPGRFSGRQFSNSRSEMNVSTLELGDSALYLCASSSGLAGGTGELFFGEGSRLTVL.

Regarding this clone: Germline is not matched at one junction end, which may reflect a read error. The chain couples TRBV15 to TRBJ2-1; no clear D gene. The CDR3 contains 17 residues. Germline V gives CDR1 LNHNV, CDR2 YYDKDF (reference sequence). The CDR3 loop reads CATSRDDGLVSHNEQFF. The CDR3 DNA follows: TGTGCCACCAGCAGAGATGATGGCCTAGTCTCCCACAATGAGCAGTTCTTC. Full variable domain (rest looked up from reference TRBV15 and TRBJ2-1): DAMVIQNPRYQVTQFGKPVTLSCSQTLNHNVMYWYQQKSSQAPKLLFHYYDKDFNNEADTPDNFQSRRPNTSFCFLDIRSPGLGDTAMYLCATSRDDGLVSHNEQFFGPGTRLTVL.

The V gene is TRBV6-1, the J gene TRBJ1-5; 9 bases are shared with TRBD1. The CDR3 extends over 18 amino acids. Germline assignment: CDR1 MNHNS and CDR2 SASEGT. Unmatched junction bases numbered 11, after V lost 4 bases and J lost 1 base. The CDR3 is CASSGGQGRMGSNQPQHF. The CDR3, as DNA: TGTGCCAGCAGTGGGGGACAGGGCCGGATGGGCAGCAATCAGCCCCAGCATTTT.

The chain carries TRBV5-6 and TRBJ1-2; TRBD1 aligns across 11 bases. Trimming cost V 2 bases and J 2 bases; bases outside gene matches: 2. CDR3 length equals 15 residues. Germline CDR1 and CDR2: SGHDT and YYEEEE. As DNA, the CDR3 is TGTGCCAGCAGCTTTCGGGACAGGGGGAACTATGGCTACACCTTC. As protein: CASSFRDRGNYGYTF.

This clone was seen a single time. At one end the junction does not follow the germline gene, possibly because of a read error. The chain links TRBV7-7 to TRBJ2-7; TRBD2 might be the D (5 bases). The CDR3 contains 15 residues. Per the germline V gene, CDR1 is SSHAT and CDR2 is FNYEAQ (reference sequence). CDR3 residues: CASSLAYGPAYEQYF. The CDR3, as DNA: TGTGCTAGCAGCTTAGCGTATGGGCCGGCCTACGAGCAGTACTTC.

The V and J genes are TRBV27 and TRBJ2-5, with D perhaps being TRBD1 or TRBD2 (6 bases each). Germline CDR1 and CDR2: MNHEY and SMNVEV (reference sequence). The CDR3 covers 13 residues. V shed 0 bases and J shed 11 bases, with 13 bases lying between them. The CDR3: CASSLSGGLGQYF. The CDR3, as DNA: TGTGCCAGCAGTTTATCCGGGGGCTTAGGGCAGTACTTC.

The chain is built from TRBV12-5 and TRBJ1-5; TRBD1 aligns across 10 bases. This CDR3 spans 13 amino acids. Germline V lookup: CDR1 LGHNT, CDR2 FRNRAP. CDR3 sequence (DNA): TGTGCCATACCGGGACAGGGGCATCAGCCCCAGCATTTT. Protein product: CAIPGQGHQPQHF.

The rearrangement links TRBV5-1 to TRBJ1-5; D uncertain. V lost 0 bases and J lost 7, with 14 bases in between. The CDR3 consists of 15 residues. CDR1 is SGHRS and CDR2 is YFSETQ in the germline V gene. In DNA, the CDR3 is TGCGCCAGCAGCTTGGCAGGTCTGGAGCGCCAGCCCCAGCATTTT. It is translated as CASSLAGLERQPQHF.

The chain uses TRBV2 and TRBJ2-3; D remains unclear. Germline V gene sequence: CDR1 SNHLY, CDR2 FYNNEI. V was cut by 3 bases and J by 4 bases, with 8 bases left in between. CDR3 length: 13 amino acids. The CDR3 loop reads CASSEVKADTQYF. Written as DNA, the CDR3 is TGTGCCAGCAGTGAGGTCAAGGCAGATACGCAGTATTTT.

The rearrangement links TRBV6-8 to TRBJ2-7; 7 positions match TRBD1. After removal of 5 bases from V and 2 bases from J, the junction contained 9 bases not matched to a gene. The CDR3 covers 15 residues. Germline V gene sequence: CDR1 MNHGY, CDR2 SAAAGT. The DNA for the CDR3 is TGTGCCAGCAGTCCTGTTGGGCAGGGGGCCTACGAGCAGTACTTC. This codes for CASSPVGQGAYEQYF.

V gene TRBV7-9 combines with J gene TRBJ2-7; weak D call: TRBD1 (6 bases). This CDR3 is 12 amino acids long. The V end lost 3 bases, the J end lost 4 bases, and 7 bases lay between the germline ends. CDR1 and CDR2 (germline): SEHNR, FQNEAQ (reference sequence). CDR3 in amino acids: CASSLRGYEQYF. The CDR3 nucleotides read TGTGCCAGCAGCTTGAGGGGGTACGAGCAGTACTTC.

As for this clone: Within the sample, other DNA sequences also encode this same CDR3. This chain uses TRBV6-5 with TRBJ2-1; the match to TRBD2 covers 11 bases. This CDR3 contains 14 residues. V lost 6 bases, J lost 7 bases, and 5 bases stayed unmatched. Germline V gene data show CDR1 as MNHEY and CDR2 as SVGAGI. The CDR3 coding sequence is TGTGCCAGCAGCCGGACTAGCGGGCGAAATGAGCAGTTCTTC. Protein product: CASSRTSGRNEQFF.

The chain couples TRBV4-1 to TRBJ2-1; 7 nucleotides line up with TRBD2. The CDR3 consists of 18 residues. Germline V gene data show CDR1 as MGHRA and CDR2 as YSYEKL. V lost 3 bases, J lost 8 bases, and 19 bases stayed unmatched. This CDR3 reads CASSHRLGGLDGRHEQFF. The DNA of the CDR3 is TGCGCCAGCAGCCACCGACTGGGGGGGTTGGACGGCCGGCATGAGCAGTTCTTC.

The genes are TRBV6-6 and TRBJ2-5; perhaps TRBD1 as D (6 bases). This CDR3 has 14 residues. Trimming removed 5 bases at V and 4 bases at J, with 14 bases between. Germline CDR1 and CDR2: MNHNY and SVGAGI (reference sequence). The CDR3 sequence: CASSHQGNPETQYF. The CDR3 region has the DNA TGTGCCAGCAGTCACCAGGGGAACCCAGAGACCCAGTACTTC.

The CDR3 DNA sequence: TGTGCCAGCAGCGTAAGTGGCGGGAGGAATCAGCCCCAGCATTTT. Protein product: CASSVSGGRNQPQHF. J is TRBJ1-5 and V is TRBV9; D is undetermined. The V gene's germline CDR1 is SGDLS and CDR2 YYNGEE. CDR3 size: 15 residues. V lost 1 base and J 4 bases, leaving 12 bases between the germline ends.

The chain uses TRBV30 and TRBJ1-6, with 7 positions matching TRBD1. From germline, CDR1 is GTSNPN and CDR2 SVGIG (reference sequence). The CDR3 runs 15 residues. Unmatched junction bases numbered 8, after V lost 2 bases and J lost 7 bases. This chain's CDR3 is CAWSISGTANSPLHF. CDR3 DNA: TGTGCCTGGAGTATCTCCGGGACAGCAAATTCACCCCTCCACTTT.

The chain couples TRBV6-5 to TRBJ1-1; TRBD1 agrees at 9 bases. Germline CDR1 is MNHEY and CDR2 is SVGAGI. With 5 bases clipped from V and 4 bases from J, the junction kept 5 bases outside the gene matches. This CDR3 has 14 residues. The CDR3 region is CASSHRGRGTEAFF. The CDR3 nucleotides read TGTGCCAGCAGTCACAGGGGGCGCGGCACTGAAGCTTTCTTT.

V and J are TRBV11-2 and TRBJ2-7, with D perhaps TRBD1 (5 bases). V lost 1 base, J lost 6 bases, and 10 bases lay in between. Germline CDR1 SGHAT, CDR2 FQNNGV. The CDR3 is 13 residues long. CDR3 loop: CASSLGRGREQYF. CDR3 sequence (DNA): TGTGCCAGCAGCTTAGGAAGGGGTCGCGAGCAGTACTTC.

The table lists this clone with a count of one. DNA of the CDR3: TGTGCCAGCAGTGTCGTGATAGCCAAAAACATTCAGTACTTC. Protein: CASSVVIAKNIQYF. The genes are TRBV6-1 and TRBJ2-4; D gene uncertain. Per germline, CDR1 MNHNS and CDR2 SASEGT. Between the trimmed V and J ends, which lost 4 bases and 0 bases, there was a span of 7 bases. This CDR3 region has 14 residues.

In this sample, this clone turned up once. The genes are TRBV4-1 and TRBJ2-2; 8 positions match TRBD2. The CDR3 is 17 amino acids. Germline loops: CDR1 MGHRA, CDR2 YSYEKL. V gave up 0 bases and J gave up 0 bases; unmatched junction bases: 3. CDR3 DNA sequence: TGCGCCAGCAGCCAAGATTTAGCGGGGTCGAACACCGGGGAGCTGTTTTTT. Translating it yields CASSQDLAGSNTGELFF.